The subject of this entry is one TCR beta chain. The source of the sample is a study of CD8 T cells in Susac syndrome. Germline V gives CDR1 SQVTM, CDR2 ANQGSEA. Trimming took off 4 bases at V and 2 bases at J, with 8 bases between the two ends. This CDR3 comprises 12 residues. With random hexamers, reverse transcription was performed on roughly 0.45 to 1 ug of RNA. Each CDR3 protein gets one entry after TCRdb re-called the immunoSEQ multiplex PCR reads with MiXCR. The repertoire includes 170,000 or so distinct CDR3 sequences, approximately 94% of them detected once, and roughly 0.11% sits in the top ten.

The sequence came from a human donor with Susac syndrome. Input material: CD4+ T cells from PBMCs. This sequence joins TRBV29-1 and TRBJ1-1; D call uncertain. The CDR3 reads CSVAQKNTEAFF. In nucleotides, the CDR3 is TGCAGCGTTGCCCAAAAAAACACTGAAGCTTTCTTT.